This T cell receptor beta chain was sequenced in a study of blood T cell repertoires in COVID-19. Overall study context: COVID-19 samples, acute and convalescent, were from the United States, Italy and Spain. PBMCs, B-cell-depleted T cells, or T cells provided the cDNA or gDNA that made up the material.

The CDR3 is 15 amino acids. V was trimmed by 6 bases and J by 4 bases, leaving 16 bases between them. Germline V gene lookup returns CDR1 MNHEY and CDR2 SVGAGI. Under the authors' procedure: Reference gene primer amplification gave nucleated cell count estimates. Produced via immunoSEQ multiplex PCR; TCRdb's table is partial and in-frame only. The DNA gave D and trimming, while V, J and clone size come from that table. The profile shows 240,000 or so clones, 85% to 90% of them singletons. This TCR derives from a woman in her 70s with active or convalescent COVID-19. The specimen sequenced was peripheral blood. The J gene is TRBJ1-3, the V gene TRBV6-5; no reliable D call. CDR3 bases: TGTGCCAGCAGGGTCGGTTTTCTTCTCGGAAACACCATATATTTT. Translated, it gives CASRVGFLLGNTIYF.